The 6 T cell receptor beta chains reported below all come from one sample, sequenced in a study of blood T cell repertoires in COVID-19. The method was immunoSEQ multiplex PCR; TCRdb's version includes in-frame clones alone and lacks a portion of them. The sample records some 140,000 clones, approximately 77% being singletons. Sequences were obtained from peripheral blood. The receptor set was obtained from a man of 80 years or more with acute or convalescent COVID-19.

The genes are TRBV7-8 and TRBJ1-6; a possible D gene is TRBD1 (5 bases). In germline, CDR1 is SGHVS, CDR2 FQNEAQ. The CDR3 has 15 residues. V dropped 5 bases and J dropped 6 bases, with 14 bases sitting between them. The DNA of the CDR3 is TGTGCCAGCAGCCTGGGCAGGGTTCGTAATTCACCCCTCCACTTT. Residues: CASSLGRVRNSPLHF.

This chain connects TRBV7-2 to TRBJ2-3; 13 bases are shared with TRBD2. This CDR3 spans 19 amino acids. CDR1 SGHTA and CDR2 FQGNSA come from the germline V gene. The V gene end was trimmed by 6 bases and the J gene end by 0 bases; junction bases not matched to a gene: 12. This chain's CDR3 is CASRRTSGGRLYSTDTQYF. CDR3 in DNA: TGTGCCAGCAGGAGGACTAGCGGGGGCCGACTGTATAGCACAGATACGCAGTATTTT.

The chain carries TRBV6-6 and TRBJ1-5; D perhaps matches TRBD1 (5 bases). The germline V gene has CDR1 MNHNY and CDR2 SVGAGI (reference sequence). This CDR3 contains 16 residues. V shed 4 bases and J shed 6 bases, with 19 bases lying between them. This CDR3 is CASSSPVDSLGQPQHF. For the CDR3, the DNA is TGTGCCAGCAGTTCCCCGGTAGACAGCCTAGGTCAGCCCCAGCATTTT.

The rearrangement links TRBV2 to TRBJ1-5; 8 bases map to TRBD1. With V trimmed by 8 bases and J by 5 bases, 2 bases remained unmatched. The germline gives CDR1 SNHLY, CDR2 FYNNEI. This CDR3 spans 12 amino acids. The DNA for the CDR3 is TGTGCCAGCGGACAGGGCGATCAGCCCCAGCATTTT. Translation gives CASGQGDQPQHF.

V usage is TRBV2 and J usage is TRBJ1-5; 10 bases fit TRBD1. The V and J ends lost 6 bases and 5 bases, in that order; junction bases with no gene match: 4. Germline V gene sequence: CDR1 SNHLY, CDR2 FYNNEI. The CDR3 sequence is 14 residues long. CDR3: CASRSDRGDQPQHF. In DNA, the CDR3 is TGTGCCAGCAGATCGGACAGGGGGGATCAGCCCCAGCATTTT.

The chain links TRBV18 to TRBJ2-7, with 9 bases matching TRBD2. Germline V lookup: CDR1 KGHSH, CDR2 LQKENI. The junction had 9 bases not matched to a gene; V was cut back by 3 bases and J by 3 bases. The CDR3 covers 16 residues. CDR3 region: CASSPPGSGGFYEQYF. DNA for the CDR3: TGTGCCAGCTCACCCCCCGGCAGCGGGGGGTTCTACGAGCAGTACTTC.